A selection of T cell receptor beta chains follows, all from one sample in a study of cytomegalovirus exposure and HLA in healthy donors. Profiled with immunoSEQ multiplex PCR; TCRdb holds only in-frame clones, not every one. Found here are approximately 30,000 clones; the top ten clones hold about 2.1%. Sequencing was done on a sample of PBMCs. These receptors were obtained from a woman aged 40 to 49 in good health and CMV-seropositive. Both conserved end residues are part of each CDR3. D genes are given only for firm matches.

D | J | V | CDR3 | DNA
TRBD1 | TRBJ1-2 | TRBV27 | CASSSPLTGLYGYTF | TGTGCCAGCAGTTCGCCCCTGACAGGGTTGTATGGCTACACCTTC
. | TRBJ1-2 | TRBV5-1 | CASSLEGVRYGYTF | TGCGCCAGCAGCTTGGAGGGGGTCCGCTATGGCTACACCTTC
TRBD2 | TRBJ2-7 | TRBV27 | CASTTRGSGRAYEQYF | TGTGCCAGCACCACTCGGGGGTCCGGGAGGGCCTACGAGCAGTACTTC
TRBD1 | TRBJ2-5 | TRBV4-1 | CASSPDRGGTQYF | TGCGCCAGCAGCCCCGACAGGGGGGGGACCCAGTACTTC
TRBD2 | TRBJ2-5 | TRBV19 | CASSRSGRDETQYF | TGTGCCAGTAGTAGGAGCGGGAGGGACGAGACCCAGTACTTC
. | TRBJ1-4 | TRBV28 | CASSLQQGGGEKLFF | TGTGCCAGCAGTCTTCAACAGGGCGGTGGCGAAAAACTGTTTTTT
TRBD1 | TRBJ2-5 | TRBV27 | CASSLGQGMRGYQETQYF | TGTGCCAGCAGTTTGGGACAGGGAATGAGGGGATACCAAGAGACCCAGTACTTC
. | TRBJ1-1 | TRBV7-8 | CASSFRRTPNTEAFF | TGTGCCAGCAGCTTCCGTCGGACACCGAACACTGAAGCTTTCTTT
. | TRBJ1-1 | TRBV5-6 | CASSPTGRAAFF | TGTGCCAGCAGCCCTACAGGGAGGGCGGCTTTCTTT
. | TRBJ2-1 | TRBV4-3 | CASSQEILYNEQFF | TGCGCCAGCAGCCAAGAAATTCTGTACAATGAGCAGTTCTTC
TRBD1 | TRBJ2-7 | TRBV11-3 | CASRWDRGPPGLGQYF | TGTGCCAGCAGGTGGGACAGGGGACCCCCCGGGTTGGGGCAGTACTTC
. | TRBJ2-3 | TRBV7-9 | CASSLAGAVFTDTQYF | TGTGCCAGCAGCTTAGCGGGGGCCGTTTTCACAGATACGCAGTATTTT
. | TRBJ1-6 | TRBV5-1 | CASSPGQGNSPLHF | TGCGCCAGCAGCCCCGGGCAGGGGAATTCACCCCTCCACTTT
. | TRBJ2-3 | TRBV5-1 | CASSLTTSTDTQYF | TGCGCCAGCAGCTTGACGACTAGCACAGATACGCAGTATTTT
TRBD2 | TRBJ2-6 | TRBV9 | CASSERDYPTSGANVLTF | TGTGCCAGCAGCGAAAGGGACTACCCGACCTCTGGGGCCAACGTCCTGACTTTC
. | TRBJ2-3 | TRBV5-1 | CASSPGDELDTQYF | TGCGCCAGCAGTCCCGGGGATGAGTTGGATACGCAGTATTTT
TRBD1 | TRBJ2-6 | TRBV5-1 | CASSLGDRGPLGANVLTF | TGCGCCAGCAGCTTAGGGGACAGGGGACCTTTGGGGGCCAACGTCCTGACTTTC
. | TRBJ2-3 | TRBV19 | CASSVVETSTDTQYF | TGTGCCAGTAGTGTGGTTGAGACTAGCACAGATACGCAGTATTTT
TRBD1 | TRBJ1-6 | TRBV18 | CASSSLGIGGQGGINSPLHF | TGTGCCAGCTCATCATTGGGGATCGGGGGACAGGGAGGAATCAATTCACCCCTCCACTTT
TRBD1 | TRBJ1-5 | TRBV5-5 | CASSSGQGLGNQPQHF | TGTGCCAGCAGCTCGGGACAGGGGTTAGGCAATCAGCCCCAGCATTTT
. | TRBJ1-2 | TRBV6-5 | CASRNDKNYGYTF | TGTGCCAGCAGAAACGACAAGAACTATGGCTACACCTTC
. | TRBJ2-1 | TRBV9 | CASSVGGSSGSVNEQFF | TGTGCCAGCAGCGTAGGAGGGTCGAGCGGGTCGGTTAATGAGCAGTTCTTC
TRBD2 | TRBJ2-7 | TRBV5-4 | CASSFPGLALNEQYF | TGTGCCAGCAGCTTTCCGGGACTAGCCCTCAACGAGCAGTACTTC
. | TRBJ2-3 | TRBV6-5 | CASSYSLATDTQYF | TGTGCCAGCAGTTACTCATTAGCGACAGATACGCAGTATTTT
. | TRBJ2-7 | TRBV29-1 | CSALAGYEQYF | TGCAGCGCGCTCGCGGGCTACGAGCAGTACTTC
. | TRBJ2-1 | TRBV6-5 | CASRQGRNEQFF | TGTGCCAGCAGACAGGGTCGGAATGAGCAGTTCTTC
TRBD1 | TRBJ1-1 | TRBV7-2 | CASSFKGADTEAFF | TGTGCCAGCAGCTTCAAGGGGGCAGATACTGAAGCTTTCTTT
TRBD2 | TRBJ2-1 | TRBV28 | CASSFISGGPNEQFF | TGTGCCAGCAGTTTTATTAGCGGGGGCCCTAATGAGCAGTTCTTC
TRBD1 | TRBJ1-2 | TRBV4-3 | CASSQDDRGLAGYTF | TGCGCCAGCAGCCAAGATGACAGGGGGCTGGCTGGCTACACCTTC
. | TRBJ1-4 | TRBV7-2 | CASSSFGEGLEKLFF | TGTGCCAGCAGCTCATTCGGAGAGGGATTAGAAAAACTGTTTTTT
. | TRBJ2-1 | TRBV5-1 | CASSLAGANNEQFF | TGCGCCAGCAGCTTGGCGGGAGCGAACAATGAGCAGTTCTTC
TRBD1 | TRBJ1-2 | TRBV6-1 | CASSGDSYGYTF | TGTGCCAGCAGTGGGGACAGCTATGGCTACACCTTC
. | TRBJ2-7 | TRBV7-2 | CASSLGGGTPRAYEQYF | TGTGCCAGCAGCCTAGGGGGAGGGACCCCGAGGGCCTACGAGCAGTACTTC
TRBD2 | TRBJ2-1 | TRBV19 | CASSIASGRRDEQFF | TGTGCCAGTAGTATAGCTAGCGGAAGAAGGGATGAGCAGTTCTTC
TRBD2 | TRBJ2-2 | TRBV9 | CASSVGSTAGVRTGELFF | TGTGCCAGCAGCGTAGGTTCTACGGCGGGAGTGAGGACCGGGGAGCTGTTTTTT
. | TRBJ2-2 | TRBV10-1 | CATNEAGATGELFF | TGCGCCACCAATGAGGCAGGGGCCACCGGGGAGCTGTTTTTT
. | TRBJ2-5 | TRBV18 | CASSPASGAETQYF | TGTGCCAGCTCACCTGCTAGTGGTGCAGAGACCCAGTACTTC
TRBD2 | TRBJ2-7 | TRBV7-2 | CASSFGGSAYEQYF | TGTGCCAGCAGCTTCGGCGGGAGTGCTTACGAGCAGTACTTC
TRBD1 | TRBJ1-2 | TRBV7-2 | CASSLGTGGYGYTF | TGTGCCAGCAGCTTAGGGACAGGGGGCTATGGCTACACCTTC
TRBD2 | TRBJ2-2 | TRBV5-1 | CASSSTSGRANTGELFF | TGCGCCAGCAGCTCCACTAGCGGGAGGGCGAACACCGGGGAGCTGTTTTTT
TRBD2 | TRBJ2-7 | TRBV5-1 | CASSRTFTSGAALSPYEQYF | TGCGCCAGCAGCAGAACGTTTACTAGCGGGGCAGCCTTATCTCCCTACGAGCAGTACTTC
. | TRBJ1-1 | TRBV28 | CASTGGVQLSAFF | TGTGCCAGCACCGGAGGGGTTCAGCTTTCAGCTTTCTTT
. | TRBJ1-5 | TRBV15 | CATSGGRVGGWRDQPQHF | TGTGCCACCAGCGGAGGGCGGGTAGGCGGATGGAGGGATCAGCCCCAGCATTTT
TRBD1 | TRBJ1-1 | TRBV28 | CASSTHRGPKNTEAFF | TGTGCCAGCAGTACCCACAGGGGGCCAAAAAACACTGAAGCTTTCTTT
. | TRBJ1-1 | TRBV28 | CASSLKGSEAFF | TGTGCCAGCAGTTTGAAGGGGTCTGAAGCTTTCTTT
. | TRBJ2-1 | TRBV9 | CASSATGFGNEQFF | TGTGCCAGCAGCGCGACGGGGTTTGGGAATGAGCAGTTCTTC
. | TRBJ2-7 | TRBV5-5 | CASTNVRDSNPEQYF | TGTGCCAGCACCAACGTGCGGGACAGCAACCCCGAGCAGTACTTC
TRBD1 | TRBJ1-1 | TRBV5-1 | CASSSGQGASEAFF | TGCGCCAGCAGCTCGGGACAGGGGGCCTCTGAAGCTTTCTTT
. | TRBJ2-2 | TRBV11-2 | CASSLSGNTGELFF | TGTGCCAGCAGCTTATCGGGGAACACCGGGGAGCTGTTTTTT
TRBD2 | TRBJ2-3 | TRBV7-3 | CASSLRTSEIDTQYF | TGTGCCAGCAGCTTAAGGACTAGCGAAATAGATACGCAGTATTTT
. | TRBJ2-5 | TRBV5-6 | CASSFGAVETQYF | TGTGCCAGCAGCTTTGGGGCAGTGGAGACCCAGTACTTC
. | TRBJ2-7 | TRBV21-1 | CASSKEGTGSYEQYF | TGTGCCAGCAGCAAAGAGGGGACAGGGTCGTACGAGCAGTACTTC
. | TRBJ2-7 | TRBV11-2 | CASSSSPMGSSYEQYF | TGTGCCAGCAGCTCTAGCCCAATGGGGAGCTCCTACGAGCAGTACTTC
. | TRBJ2-5 | TRBV7-2 | CASSSGGRETQYF | TGTGCCAGCAGCTCTGGTGGGAGAGAGACCCAGTACTTC
. | TRBJ1-1 | TRBV19 | CASSKGRGRTLNTEAFF | TGTGCCAGTAGTAAGGGACGAGGGAGGACTTTAAACACTGAAGCTTTCTTT
TRBD2 | TRBJ2-5 | TRBV5-1 | CASSPGLAGNQETQYF | TGCGCCAGCAGCCCCGGACTAGCGGGAAACCAAGAGACCCAGTACTTC
. | TRBJ1-3 | TRBV6-5 | CASSYSQFSGNTIYF | TGTGCCAGCAGTTACTCGCAGTTCTCTGGAAACACCATATATTTT